These 14 T cell receptor beta chains came from one sample sequenced in a study of T cell repertoires in cytomegalovirus infection. TCRdb re-called the reads through MiXCR, storing one row per CDR3 protein. This sample has under 250,000 distinct CDR3 sequences; over 9% occur once, and the top ten carry 1.5% to 2%. The specimen was PBMCs. The receptors come from a human donor in good health (CMV status not recorded). Some clones in this sample may be carry-over from other donors' samples.

This clonotype was detected a few times. The chain uses TRBV2 and TRBJ2-1; maybe TRBD2 (5 bases). The CDR3 loop spans 14 amino acids. CDR1 is SNHLY, CDR2 FYNNEI, per germline. Trimming cost V 5 bases and J 5 bases, with 13 bases left between them. The CDR3 spells CASSRPPEDNEQFF. The CDR3 DNA sequence: TGTGCCAGCAGTAGGCCCCCGGAGGACAATGAGCAGTTCTTC.

This clonotype has a handful of counts. V and J are TRBV28 and TRBJ1-1; no reliable D call. V was trimmed by 7 bases and J by 5 bases, leaving 8 bases between them. Germline CDR1 and CDR2: MDHEN and SYDVKM. There are 11 residues in the CDR3. For the CDR3, the DNA is TGTGCCAGCAACGTACAAACTGAAGCTTTCTTT. Translation gives CASNVQTEAFF.

The chain carries TRBV7-9 and TRBJ1-1; the match to TRBD1 covers 7 bases. This CDR3 has 15 amino acids. V was clipped by 0 bases and J by 4 bases; unmatched bases: 5. Looked up from germline, CDR1 is SEHNR and CDR2 is FQNEAQ (reference sequence). The CDR3 loop is CASSLARQGPTEAFF. The CDR3 DNA is TGTGCCAGCAGCTTAGCGCGACAGGGCCCCACTGAAGCTTTCTTT.

This clonotype was detected many times. At one boundary the junction diverges from the germline segment, which might be a read error. This rearrangement joins TRBV27 to TRBJ2-7, with 8 bases identical to TRBD1. This CDR3 has 17 amino acids. Germline-derived CDR1 and CDR2 are MNHEY and SMNVEV (reference sequence). Written as DNA, the CDR3 is TGTGCCAGCGGTTTTCGGACAGGGCCAAAAACCCTTCAGGAGCAGTACTTC. The encoded protein is CASGFRTGPKTLQEQYF.

The J gene is TRBJ1-1, the V gene TRBV29-1; D call uncertain. The ends were cut back, 3 bases at V and 1 base at J, with 9 bases in the middle. Germline V gene sequence: CDR1 SQVTM, CDR2 ANQGSEA. The CDR3 is made up of 13 amino acids. CDR3 in amino acids: CSVEGQRNTEAFF. CDR3 DNA sequence: TGCAGCGTTGAGGGCCAGCGGAACACTGAAGCTTTCTTT.

This clonotype was seen ten or more times. The CDR3 bases are TGTGCCAGCAGCTTAAGGGCGGGGGGGCCCTCAGATACGCAGTATTTT. This translates into CASSLRAGGPSDTQYF. The chain recombines TRBV7-2 with TRBJ2-3, with TRBD2 matching over 9 bases. With 2 bases clipped from V and 4 bases from J, the junction kept 7 bases outside the gene matches. This CDR3 is built from 16 residues. Germline-derived CDR1 and CDR2 are SGHTA and FQGNSA.

This clonotype was counted between two and nine times. The CDR3 DNA reads as TGTGCCAGCCGACGAAATGAAAAACTGTTTTTT. Translating it yields CASRRNEKLFF. The gene calls are TRBV19 and TRBJ1-4, with D hard to call. In germline, CDR1 is LNHDA, CDR2 SQIVND (reference sequence). The CDR3 covers 11 residues. Trimming removed 9 bases at V and 5 bases at J, with 7 bases between.

This clonotype was found many times. The J gene is TRBJ2-7, the V gene TRBV28; TRBD2 aligns across 8 bases. This CDR3 spans 14 amino acids. Per the germline V gene, CDR1 is MDHEN and CDR2 is SYDVKM. Germline trimming cut 6 bases from V and 6 bases from J; bases unmatched to any gene: 10. The CDR3 loop is CASRPSGSKSEQYF. The CDR3 DNA sequence: TGTGCCAGCAGACCCAGCGGGAGCAAGTCCGAGCAGTACTTC. The entire variable domain, with the rest obtained from reference TRBV28 and TRBJ2-7, is as follows: DVKVTQSSRYLVKRTGEKVFLECVQDMDHENMFWYRQDPGLGLRLIYFSYDVKMKEKGDIPEGYSVSREKKERFSLILESASTNQTSMYLCASRPSGSKSEQYFGPGTRLTVT.

This clonotype has a single count. The chain is built from TRBV20-1 and TRBJ1-1; D unresolved. V lost 1 base to trimming and J lost 1 base, with 4 bases between them. Germline V gene lookup returns CDR1 DFQATT and CDR2 SNEGSKA (reference sequence). This CDR3 region has 12 residues. The CDR3 region has the DNA TGCAGTGCTAGAGTAGGGAACACTGAAGCTTTCTTT. Its translation is CSARVGNTEAFF.

In its sample, this clonotype was seen a few times. CDR3 loop: CASSRTGNSNQPQHF. The CDR3, as DNA: TGTGCCAGCAGTAGGACAGGTAATAGCAATCAGCCCCAGCATTTT. V usage is TRBV6-2 or TRBV6-3 and J usage is TRBJ1-5; TRBD1 matches at 7 bases. The CDR3 covers 15 residues. Germline trimming cut 5 bases from V and 0 bases from J; bases unmatched to any gene: 4. CDR1 and CDR2 (germline): MNHEY, SVGEGT.

There are many counts of this clonotype. The chain recombines TRBV7-9 with TRBJ2-6, with TRBD2 matching over 12 bases. Germline CDR1 SEHNR, CDR2 FQNEAQ (reference sequence). Trimming removed 1 base from V and 0 bases from J; junction bases left unmatched: 4. The CDR3 is 19 residues long. CDR3 in amino acids: CASSLGGLAGVSGANVLTF. The CDR3 DNA reads as TGTGCCAGCAGCTTAGGGGGACTAGCGGGCGTCTCTGGGGCCAACGTCCTGACTTTC.

This clonotype showed up just a few times. A much larger clone sits a single nucleotide away, making a read error possible. The V and J genes are TRBV19 and TRBJ2-1, with D perhaps matching TRBD1 (5 bases). Germline assignment: CDR1 LNHDA and CDR2 SQIVND (reference sequence). This CDR3 comprises 12 residues. V dropped 3 bases and J dropped 7 bases, with 7 bases sitting between them. The CDR3 reads CASSIAGNEQFF. Written as DNA, the CDR3 is TGTGCCAGTAGTATCGCAGGGAATGAGCAGTTCTTC.

With regard to this clonotype: One end of the junction does not line up with germline, which may come from a read error. The chain couples TRBV7-2 to TRBJ2-3; the match to TRBD2 covers 7 bases. This CDR3 is built from 15 residues. CDR1 is SGHTA, CDR2 FQGNSA, per germline. Written as DNA, the CDR3 is TGTGCCAGCAGCCAGGGAGGGGAGGGTGGCGATACGCAGGATTTT. Translating gives CASSQGGEGGDTQDF.

This clonotype turned up a few times. The gene calls are TRBV28 and TRBJ1-2; unclear D gene. Germline assignment: CDR1 MDHEN and CDR2 SYDVKM. CDR3 length equals 14 residues. The V end lost 7 bases, the J end lost 7 bases, and 19 bases lay between the germline ends. The chain's CDR3 is CASTADSRYGGYTF. The CDR3 DNA sequence: TGTGCCAGCACCGCGGACTCAAGATATGGTGGCTACACCTTC.